These 29 T cell receptor beta chains were sequenced from one sample in a study of radiotherapy plus CTLA-4 blockade in lung cancer. The assay was immunoSEQ multiplex PCR, and TCRdb's table has in-frame clones only and misses some. This sample has roughly 73,000 clones; around 86% occur once, and the top ten carry 40% to 45%. This material consisted of peripheral blood, taken from a patient treated with radiotherapy plus ipilimumab. The receptors were gathered from a human donor with non-small cell lung cancer that progressed on radiotherapy plus ipilimumab.

This chain's CDR3 is CASSLLARNEQFF. For the CDR3, the DNA is TGTGCCAGCAGCTTACTGGCTCGTAATGAGCAGTTCTTC. The chain is built from TRBV7-8 and TRBJ2-1; D remains ambiguous. Germline-derived CDR1 and CDR2 are SGHVS and FQNEAQ. This CDR3 is built from 13 residues. The germline V and J ends were trimmed by 2 bases and 7 bases, with 9 bases remaining between them.

The gene calls are TRBV2 and TRBJ2-1; D gene ambiguous. V was pared by 5 bases and J by 8 bases, with 13 bases between. CDR1 SNHLY and CDR2 FYNNEI come from the germline V gene. CDR3 size: 13 residues. The CDR3 bases are TGTGCCAGCAGTCCCCGGTTGGGCTATGAGCAGTTCTTC. Its protein is CASSPRLGYEQFF.

This clone was counted once. The chain carries TRBV4-2 and TRBJ2-5; D may match TRBD1 or TRBD2 (5 bases each). Germline CDR1 is LGHNA and CDR2 is YNFKEQ. The CDR3 length is 14 residues. The germline V and J ends were trimmed by 2 bases and 5 bases, with 12 bases remaining between them. CDR3 nucleotide sequence: TGTGCCAGCAGCCAAATGCAGGGCGGGGAGACCCAGTACTTC. Translated: CASSQMQGGETQYF.

The genes are TRBV5-1 and TRBJ1-2, with TRBD1 matching 8 bases. This CDR3 is built from 19 residues. V was clipped by 0 bases and J by 0 bases; unmatched bases: 13. Germline loops: CDR1 SGHRS, CDR2 YFSETQ. The CDR3 coding sequence is TGCGCCAGCAGCTTGGCCGATCCGGGACAGGTATTCACTAACTATGGCTACACCTTC. It codes for CASSLADPGQVFTNYGYTF. The variable domain in full, completed from reference TRBV5-1 and TRBJ1-2, reads KAGVTQTPRYLIKTRGQQVTLSCSPISGHRSVSWYQQTPGQGLQFLFEYFSETQRNKGNFPGRFSGRQFSNSRSEMNVSTLELGDSALYLCASSLADPGQVFTNYGYTFGSGTRLTVV.

This chain joins TRBV13 and TRBJ2-7; D ambiguous. The CDR3 is 12 amino acids. V was cut by 4 bases and J by 2 bases, with 6 bases left in between. The germline V gene has CDR1 PRHDT and CDR2 FYEKMQ (reference sequence). The CDR3 sequence is CASSSSPYEQYF. CDR3 nucleotides: TGTGCCAGCAGCTCCTCTCCCTACGAGCAGTACTTC.

The CDR3 sequence is CSGSSGTYNEQFF. The CDR3 region has the DNA TGCAGCGGGAGTAGCGGGACCTACAATGAGCAGTTCTTC. The V and J genes are TRBV29-1 and TRBJ2-1; 8 bases align to TRBD2. The CDR3 is made up of 13 amino acids. J was trimmed by 2 bases and V by 7 bases; bases with no gene match: 4. Per germline, CDR1 SQVTM and CDR2 ANQGSEA.

The V call is TRBV9, the J call TRBJ2-3; D possibly corresponds to TRBD2 (6 bases). The CDR3 covers 16 residues. CDR1 and CDR2 from the germline V gene are SGDLS and YYNGEE. Between the trimmed V and J ends, which lost 2 bases and 5 bases, there was a span of 18 bases. This CDR3 reads CASSVFDGGMVDTQYF. CDR3 bases: TGTGCCAGCAGCGTGTTCGATGGAGGGATGGTAGATACGCAGTATTTT.

This clone was seen only a few times. The CDR3 sequence is CASSRDRDEQYV. For the CDR3, the DNA is TGTGCCAGCAGCCGTGACAGGGACGAGCAGTACGTC. This chain joins TRBV5-6 and TRBJ2-7; 7 nucleotides match TRBD1. Germline V gene lookup returns CDR1 SGHDT and CDR2 YYEEEE. V lost 4 bases and J lost 5; bases outside the gene matches: 3. The CDR3 is 12 residues long.

The chain links TRBV6-1 to TRBJ1-2; possible D gene TRBD1, 6 bases. Germline assignment: CDR1 MNHNS and CDR2 SASEGT. Trimming pared 7 bases from V and 2 bases from J, leaving 17 bases between. The CDR3 runs 15 residues. This CDR3 reads CASTLATGANYGYTF. In DNA form, the CDR3 reads TGTGCCAGCACCCTTGCGACAGGTGCGAACTATGGCTACACCTTC.

The chain links TRBV7-9 to TRBJ2-7, with TRBD2 as a possible D gene (6 bases). The CDR3 is 13 residues long. Germline lookup yields CDR1 SEHNR and CDR2 FQNEAQ (reference sequence). Trimming shortened V by 3 bases and J by 7 bases, and 13 bases separated the two germline ends. CDR3 in DNA: TGTGCCAGCAGCTTTTCCGGGAGCAGTGAGCAGTACGTC. Protein product: CASSFSGSSEQYV.

This sequence joins TRBV20-1 and TRBJ2-1, with TRBD2 as a possible D gene (6 bases). Trimming took 3 bases from V and 15 from J, leaving 15 bases between them. The CDR3 totals 11 residues. Looked up from germline, CDR1 is DFQATT and CDR2 is SNEGSKA (reference sequence). CDR3 bases: TGCAGTGCTAGTCCAGGGACTGGGGGGTTCTTC. Translated: CSASPGTGGFF.

The chain uses TRBV28 and TRBJ1-1; D possibly corresponds to TRBD1 (5 bases). CDR1 and CDR2 (germline): MDHEN, SYDVKM. The CDR3 covers 13 residues. Trimming took off 6 bases at V and 4 bases at J, with 12 bases between the two ends. The CDR3 spells CASRGTTSTEAFF. The CDR3 region has the DNA TGTGCCAGCAGGGGGACCACGAGCACTGAAGCTTTCTTT.

The chain employs TRBV30 and TRBJ2-1; 7 bases align to TRBD1. The length of the CDR3 is 13 residues. Looked up from germline, CDR1 is GTSNPN and CDR2 is SVGIG (reference sequence). J was trimmed by 7 bases and V by 2 bases; bases with no gene match: 5. This CDR3 is CAWSRQGGNEQFF. In DNA, the CDR3 is TGTGCCTGGAGTCGACAGGGTGGGAATGAGCAGTTCTTC.

The genes are TRBV6-6 and TRBJ1-4; D gene uncertain. The V gene's germline CDR1 is MNHNY and CDR2 SVGAGI (reference sequence). The CDR3 has 14 amino acids. The V and J ends lost 4 bases and 4 bases respectively, with 10 bases between them. As DNA, the CDR3 is TGTGCCAGCAGTTGGGCCAGAGATAATGAAAAACTGTTTTTT. As protein: CASSWARDNEKLFF.

Comment on this clone: Germline is not matched at one junction end, which may reflect a read error. CDR3 sequence (DNA): TGTGCTAGCAGCTTTTCTTCTGGGGAGCTGTTTTTT. Residues: CASSFSSGELFF. J is TRBJ2-2 and V is TRBV7-7, with D unresolved. This CDR3 has 12 amino acids. CDR1 is SSHAT, CDR2 FNYEAQ, per germline (reference sequence). The complete variable domain, with remaining parts taken from reference TRBV7-7 and TRBJ2-2, reads GAGVSQSPRYKVTKRGQDVTLRCDPISSHATLYWYQQALGQGPEFLTYFNYEAQPDKSGLPSDRFSAERPEGSISTLTIQRTEQRDSAMYRCASSFSSGELFFGEGSRLTVL.

V and J are TRBV5-1 and TRBJ2-5, with 10 nucleotides matching TRBD1. Germline V gives CDR1 SGHRS, CDR2 YFSETQ. CDR3 size: 15 residues. V gave up 4 bases and J gave up 5 bases; unmatched junction bases: 8. CDR3 protein: CASSARQGAWETQYF. CDR3 coding DNA: TGCGCCAGCAGCGCCCGACAGGGGGCGTGGGAGACCCAGTACTTC.

The chain joins TRBV9 to TRBJ2-2; D possibly corresponds to TRBD1 (5 bases). The CDR3 spans 16 residues. The V end was cut by 2 bases, the J end by 0 bases, with 11 bases between. Germline CDR1 SGDLS, CDR2 YYNGEE. CDR3 protein: CASSVTVLANTGELFF. The CDR3 nucleotides read TGTGCCAGCAGCGTGACAGTGCTAGCGAACACCGGGGAGCTGTTTTTT. Together with reference TRBV9 and TRBJ2-2, the CDR3 gives the full variable domain: DSGVTQTPKHLITATGQRVTLRCSPRSGDLSVYWYQQSLDQGLQFLIQYYNGEERAKGNILERFSAQQFPDLHSELNLSSLELGDSALYFCASSVTVLANTGELFFGEGSRLTVL.

V usage is TRBV20-1 and J usage is TRBJ2-1; D gene uncertain. Germline V gene lookup returns CDR1 DFQATT and CDR2 SNEGSKA (reference sequence). V lost 1 base and J 8 bases, leaving 6 bases between the germline ends. The CDR3 is made up of 11 amino acids. This CDR3 reads CSARGIDEQFF. In nucleotides, the CDR3 is TGCAGTGCTAGAGGCATTGATGAGCAGTTCTTC.

Only a few counts were recorded for this clone. The chain carries TRBV5-4 and TRBJ2-3; the D is unclear. Germline values: CDR1 SGHNT, CDR2 YYREEE (reference sequence). Trimming left V 6 bases short and J 6 bases short, with 17 bases between. This CDR3 has 14 residues. CDR3 sequence: CASTAGGGRDTQYF. The DNA of the CDR3 is TGTGCCAGCACCGCAGGCGGTGGTAGGGATACGCAGTATTTT.

The rearrangement uses TRBV7-6 and TRBJ2-7; D is uncertain. CDR3 length: 14 amino acids. The germline V and J ends were trimmed by 1 base and 2 bases, with 9 bases remaining between them. Germline V lookup: CDR1 SGHVS, CDR2 FNYEAQ. The CDR3 nucleotides are TGTGCCAGCAGCTTAGTGACGGGTCCCTACGAGCAGTACTTC. This codes for CASSLVTGPYEQYF.

The genes are TRBV9 and TRBJ1-6; D is ambiguous. Germline V gene sequence: CDR1 SGDLS, CDR2 YYNGEE. This CDR3 is 14 amino acids long. V was trimmed by 0 bases and J by 7 bases, leaving 8 bases between them. The CDR3 DNA sequence: TGTGCCAGCAGCGTAGATCTTGGGAATTCACCCCTCCACTTT. It codes for CASSVDLGNSPLHF. Full variable domain (outside the CDR3, taken from reference TRBV9 and TRBJ1-6): DSGVTQTPKHLITATGQRVTLRCSPRSGDLSVYWYQQSLDQGLQFLIQYYNGEERAKGNILERFSAQQFPDLHSELNLSSLELGDSALYFCASSVDLGNSPLHFGNGTRLTVT.

This clone occurred once. The CDR3 here is CASSGLAGDTYNEQFF. CDR3 sequence (DNA): TGTGCCAGCAGTGGACTAGCGGGAGATACCTACAATGAGCAGTTCTTC. The V call is TRBV27, the J call TRBJ2-1; 13 bases line up with TRBD2. Trimming removed 5 bases from V and 2 bases from J; junction bases left unmatched: 3. The CDR3 contains 16 residues. Germline lookup yields CDR1 MNHEY and CDR2 SMNVEV (reference sequence).

J is TRBJ2-5 and V is TRBV19; no reliable D call. The V end lost 1 base, the J end lost 7 bases, and 16 bases lay between the germline ends. Germline loops: CDR1 LNHDA, CDR2 SQIVND (reference sequence). The CDR3 runs to 15 residues. CDR3 DNA: TGTGCCAGTAGTATAGGAACGGGTCCTCCTTCGACCCAGTACTTC. Encoded protein: CASSIGTGPPSTQYF.

The CDR3 here is CASSDTRTKPGYTF. The CDR3, as DNA: TGTGCCAGCAGTGATACGAGGACAAAGCCTGGCTACACCTTC. The genes are TRBV2 and TRBJ1-2, with a tentative D call TRBD1 (5 bases). Trimming removed 3 bases at V and 7 bases at J, with 15 bases between. The CDR3 runs to 14 residues. Germline V lookup: CDR1 SNHLY, CDR2 FYNNEI.

This chain uses TRBV6-5 with TRBJ1-2; a possible D gene is TRBD1 (6 bases). The V end was cut by 1 base, the J end by 4 bases, with 16 bases between. Germline V gene sequence: CDR1 MNHEY, CDR2 SVGAGI. The CDR3 spans 16 residues. The CDR3 protein is CASSYLGGQYPYGYTF. The CDR3 DNA follows: TGTGCCAGCAGTTACTTGGGGGGACAATACCCCTATGGCTACACCTTC.

In this sample, this clone turned up once. The chain combines TRBV15 with TRBJ2-1; TRBD2 might be the D (6 bases). The germline V and J ends were trimmed by 0 bases and 6 bases, with 18 bases remaining between them. Germline lookup yields CDR1 LNHNV and CDR2 YYDKDF (reference sequence). The CDR3 has 17 residues. CDR3 DNA sequence: TGTGCCACCAGCAGAGATCAAGGCGTCGCAGCGGGCAATGAGCAGTTCTTC. It codes for CATSRDQGVAAGNEQFF.

This clone was detected only a few times. The V gene is TRBV5-1, the J gene TRBJ1-1; 7 bases fit TRBD1. The CDR3 has 15 amino acids. Germline V gene lookup returns CDR1 SGHRS and CDR2 YFSETQ. J lost 7 bases, V lost 1 base, and 10 bases had no gene match. The DNA for the CDR3 is TGCGCCAGCAGCTTGTCAATCGGGACAGTGGGTGAAGCTTTCTTT. This encodes CASSLSIGTVGEAFF.

V and J are TRBV10-1 and TRBJ2-1; TRBD1 matches 9 bases. Trimming removed 3 bases from V and 14 bases from J; junction bases left unmatched: 8. CDR1 is WNHNN, CDR2 SYGVQD, per germline (reference sequence). The CDR3 contains 13 residues. The chain's CDR3 is CASSESTGQGEFF. CDR3 nucleotides: TGCGCCAGCAGTGAATCGACGGGACAGGGCGAGTTCTTC.

The V and J genes are TRBV19 and TRBJ2-4; TRBD1 aligns across 8 bases. The length of the CDR3 is 13 residues. V gave up 6 bases and J gave up 3 bases; unmatched junction bases: 1. CDR1 and CDR2 from the germline V gene are LNHDA and SQIVND (reference sequence). The CDR3 region is CASRGTGKNIQYF. The CDR3 DNA is TGTGCCAGTAGAGGGACAGGCAAAAACATTCAGTACTTC.